Listed below are T cell receptor beta chains from one sample, sequenced in a study of blood T cell repertoires in COVID-19. TCRdb's table, derived via immunoSEQ multiplex PCR, lists solely in-frame clones and lacks some. The sample shows 130,000 to 150,000 clones, about 90% of them seen only once. The sample consisted of peripheral blood. Receptors originate from a human donor in a cohort sampled during active COVID-19. CDR3s include the opening cysteine and the closing phenylalanine or tryptophan. The D gene is left open where the match is weak. Expanded clones get a size class; other rows say once, few or many, or leave the size out.

V	J	D	size	CDR3	DNA
TRBV25-1	TRBJ2-7	.	few	CASSGTGTEQYF	TGTGCCAGCAGTGGGACCGGGACAGAGCAGTACTTC
TRBV18	TRBJ1-1	TRBD1	.	CASSALTGDDEAFF	TGTGCCAGCTCAGCATTGACAGGGGATGATGAAGCTTTCTTT
TRBV20-1	TRBJ1-4	.	.	CSALDTAKLFF	TGCAGTGCTCTCGACACGGCCAAACTGTTTTTT
TRBV6-2/TRBV6-3	TRBJ2-1	TRBD2	.	CASSWTSGSNEQFF	TGTGCCAGCAGTTGGACTAGCGGGAGCAATGAGCAGTTCTTC
TRBV7-2	TRBJ1-1	.	.	CASSLAGPVNTEAFF	TGTGCCAGCAGCTTAGCGGGGCCGGTTAACACTGAAGCTTTCTTT
TRBV7-9	TRBJ1-2	.	few	CASTTGTHYGYTF	TGTGCCAGCACCACCGGGACACACTATGGCTACACCTTC
TRBV29-1	TRBJ2-7	.	.	CSVGSTTYEQYF	TGCAGCGTTGGGTCCACAACCTACGAGCAGTACTTC
TRBV30	TRBJ2-3	.	.	CAWMGQVTDTQYF	TGTGCCTGGATGGGTCAGGTCACAGATACGCAGTATTTT
TRBV24-1	TRBJ1-1	.	.	CATSDPLNTEAFF	TGTGCCACCAGTGACCCCTTGAACACTGAAGCTTTCTTT
TRBV24-1	TRBJ1-5	.	.	CATSSGQGQPQHF	TGTGCCACCAGTTCAGGGCAGGGTCAGCCCCAGCATTTT
TRBV9	TRBJ1-1	TRBD1	.	CASSPRTGLDTEAFF	TGTGCCAGCAGCCCACGGACAGGGCTGGACACTGAAGCTTTCTTT
TRBV6-5	TRBJ2-3	TRBD1	.	CASSYMGQGPDTQYF	TGTGCCAGCAGTTACATGGGACAGGGCCCAGATACGCAGTATTTT
TRBV5-1	TRBJ2-1	TRBD1	.	CASSPGQGSYNEQFF	TGCGCCAGCAGCCCCGGACAGGGATCCTACAATGAGCAGTTCTTC
TRBV28	TRBJ1-1	.	.	CASSALEVRTEAFF	TGTGCCAGCAGTGCCCTTGAGGTGAGGACTGAAGCTTTCTTT
TRBV19	TRBJ2-1	TRBD1	.	CASSKPGQGAYNEQFF	TGTGCCAGTAGCAAACCGGGACAGGGGGCCTACAATGAGCAGTTCTTC
TRBV11-3	TRBJ2-1	TRBD2	.	CASSLNVNGGAYNEQFF	TGTGCCAGCAGCTTAAACGTTAACGGGGGGGCCTACAATGAGCAGTTCTTC
TRBV7-9	TRBJ2-7	TRBD2	.	CASSLATSGVSYEQYF	TGTGCCAGCAGCTTAGCGACTAGCGGGGTATCGTACGAGCAGTACTTC
TRBV29-1	TRBJ2-7	.	.	CSVEIQTYEQYF	TGCAGCGTTGAAATACAGACCTACGAGCAGTACTTC
TRBV30	TRBJ1-3	.	.	CAWSRVASGNTIYF	TGTGCCTGGAGTAGAGTAGCTTCAGGAAACACCATATATTTT
TRBV6-5	TRBJ2-1	.	.	CASTIQGGGEQFF	TGTGCCAGCACTATACAGGGTGGTGGTGAGCAGTTCTTC
TRBV4-3	TRBJ1-1	.	.	CASSQDTGSTEAFF	TGCGCCAGCAGCCAAGATACGGGGAGCACTGAAGCTTTCTTT
TRBV11-2	TRBJ1-1	.	.	CASSLADIEAFF	TGTGCCAGCAGCTTGGCGGACATTGAAGCTTTCTTT
TRBV5-1	TRBJ2-2	TRBD2	.	CASSFSGDNTGELFF	TGCGCCAGCAGCTTTAGCGGGGACAACACCGGGGAGCTGTTTTTT
TRBV28	TRBJ1-6	TRBD1	.	CASSLKRTGGNSPLHF	TGTGCCAGCAGTTTAAAACGGACAGGTGGTAATTCACCCCTCCACTTT
TRBV28	TRBJ2-7	TRBD1	.	CASTRRGDRGYEQYF	TGTGCCAGCACAAGGCGCGGCGACAGGGGGTACGAGCAGTACTTC
TRBV14	TRBJ2-5	.	.	CASSNLAVPSQETQYF	TGTGCCAGCAGCAACTTAGCGGTACCGTCCCAAGAGACCCAGTACTTC
TRBV28	TRBJ2-2	TRBD1	.	CASSSAGGLFF	TGTGCCAGCAGTTCGGCAGGGGGGCTGTTTTTT
TRBV7-8	TRBJ2-5	TRBD1	once	CASSSSRGQPSETQYF	TGTGCCAGCAGCTCCTCCCGGGGACAGCCGTCGGAGACCCAGTACTTC
TRBV5-4	TRBJ1-1	TRBD1	.	CASSPRTGGNTEAFF	TGTGCCAGCAGCCCCAGGACAGGGGGGAACACTGAAGCTTTCTTT
TRBV7-2	TRBJ1-1	.	.	CASSLHATNTEAFF	TGTGCCAGCAGCTTACACGCAACTAACACTGAAGCTTTCTTT
TRBV9	TRBJ2-7	.	few	CASSDRLTDNRYEQYF	TGTGCCAGCAGCGACCGTTTGACGGACAATCGCTACGAGCAGTACTTC
TRBV11-2	TRBJ2-2	.	.	CASSLVGAPNTGELFF	TGTGCCAGCAGCTTAGTTGGAGCCCCGAACACCGGGGAGCTGTTTTTT
TRBV5-1	TRBJ2-2	TRBD2	.	CASSPSRGTSSTGELFF	TGCGCCAGCAGCCCCTCGCGGGGGACTAGTTCCACCGGGGAGCTGTTTTTT
TRBV11-2	TRBJ2-3	TRBD2	.	CASSLGLAGFTDTQYF	TGTGCCAGCAGCTTAGGGCTAGCGGGGTTCACAGATACGCAGTATTTT
TRBV3-1/TRBV3-2	TRBJ1-5	TRBD1	.	CASSQDLGQANQPQHF	TGTGCCAGCAGCCAAGATTTGGGACAGGCTAATCAGCCCCAGCATTTT
TRBV24-1	TRBJ2-1	TRBD1	.	CATSDLQGSNEQFF	TGTGCCACCAGTGATTTACAGGGGTCGAATGAGCAGTTCTTC
TRBV3-1/TRBV3-2	TRBJ2-1	TRBD2	.	CASSPGLAGAPSSYNEQFF	TGTGCCAGCAGCCCCGGACTAGCGGGAGCCCCGAGCTCCTACAATGAGCAGTTCTTC
TRBV4-1	TRBJ2-3	.	.	CASSRTGGTDTQYF	TGCGCCAGCAGCCGGACTGGGGGCACAGATACGCAGTATTTT
TRBV11-1	TRBJ1-4	.	.	CASSFGREDEKLFF	TGTGCCAGCAGCTTCGGGAGAGAGGATGAAAAACTGTTTTTT
TRBV5-1	TRBJ2-5	.	.	CASSLLIEETQYF	TGCGCCAGCAGCTTGTTAATCGAAGAGACCCAGTACTTC
TRBV28	TRBJ2-2	TRBD2	.	CASRGSGRAYAGELFF	TGTGCCAGCAGGGGCAGCGGGAGGGCCTATGCCGGGGAGCTGTTTTTT
TRBV27	TRBJ1-5	TRBD1	.	CASSSFLGQGVNQPQHF	TGTGCCAGCAGTTCATTCCTAGGACAGGGAGTAAATCAGCCCCAGCATTTT